The rows below give T cell receptor beta chains drawn from one sample of a study of technical replicates of blood from several donors. Method: immunoSEQ multiplex PCR; TCRdb's copy keeps in-frame clones and lacks some. The sample holds about 76,000 clones; roughly 92% are singletons and the top ten take roughly 0.37%. Material: T cells isolated from PBMCs. Every receptor here comes from a human donor in good health. The CDR3 runs from the conserved cysteine through the conserved F or W. A D gene is named only where the DNA matches it firmly. Clone size appears in some rows only: once, few, many, or a class for an expanded clone.

d_call	v_call	j_call	clone_size	cdr3_nt	cdr3_aa
.	TRBV9	TRBJ2-7	.	TGTGCCAGCAGCCCCTCGGGCTTGGCGACAGCCTACGAGCAGTACTTC	CASSPSGLATAYEQYF
.	TRBV7-2	TRBJ2-5	.	TGTGCCAGCAGCTTATTGGGGGGAGAGACCCAGTACTTC	CASSLLGGETQYF
TRBD2	TRBV30	TRBJ2-4	.	TGTGCCTGGAGCCCTATTAAATTGCGGGAGGTAGACAAAAACATTCAGTACTTC	CAWSPIKLREVDKNIQYF
TRBD1	TRBV7-9	TRBJ2-2	.	TGTGCCAGCAGCTCCGACCGGGACAGGGATTATATTGCCGGGGAGCTGTTTTTT	CASSSDRDRDYIAGELFF
.	TRBV9	TRBJ2-1	.	TGTGCCAGCAGCGAGAACCCACGGGGTCTACTCTACAATGAGCAGTTCTTC	CASSENPRGLLYNEQFF
.	TRBV9	TRBJ2-1	.	TGTGCCAGCAGCGTAGGTGCTAGCGACCCGTTGATCAATGAGCAGTTCTTC	CASSVGASDPLINEQFF
.	TRBV4-2	TRBJ1-5	.	TGTGCCAGCAGCCAAGAACTCGCAGGGGCGTACAATCAGCCCCAGCATTTT	CASSQELAGAYNQPQHF
TRBD2	TRBV5-5	TRBJ2-7	.	TGTGCCAGCAGCTTGAAGCGGGAGCATTACGAGCAGTACTTC	CASSLKREHYEQYF
.	TRBV7-2	TRBJ2-2	.	TGTGCCAGCAGCTTAATAGTTCCCGGGGAGCTGTTTTTT	CASSLIVPGELFF
TRBD1	TRBV5-6	TRBJ1-5	.	TGTGCCAGCAGCTTACTCAGGGGGAATAGCAATCAGCCCCAGCATTTT	CASSLLRGNSNQPQHF
TRBD1	TRBV12-5	TRBJ2-5	few	TGTGCTAGTGGCGACAGGGGCCAAGAGACCCAGTACTTC	CASGDRGQETQYF
TRBD1	TRBV2	TRBJ2-1	.	TGTGCCAGCAGTGTCCTCGCGACAGGGGATGAGCAGTTCTTC	CASSVLATGDEQFF
TRBD1	TRBV6-1	TRBJ1-5	.	TGTGCCAGCAGTTTGGACAGGGGTGGCAATCAGCCCCAGCATTTT	CASSLDRGGNQPQHF
TRBD1	TRBV27	TRBJ2-5	.	TGTGCCAGCAGTCCGCTAGGACAGGGTGGATTGGAGACCCAGTACTTC	CASSPLGQGGLETQYF
TRBD1	TRBV19	TRBJ1-4	.	TGTGCCAGTAGTACCGACAGGGGTGCTAATGAAAAACTGTTTTTT	CASSTDRGANEKLFF
TRBD2	TRBV28	TRBJ2-7	.	TGTGCCAGCAACCCAGCGGGGACCTCCTACGAGCAGTACTTC	CASNPAGTSYEQYF
TRBD2	TRBV4-2	TRBJ2-4	.	TGTGCCAGCAGCCCCAAGCTTCAGACTAGCGGGAACAATCCGTGGCCGGTCAAAAACATTCAGTACTTC	CASSPKLQTSGNNPWPVKNIQYF